The next 17 T cell receptor beta chains were all read from a single sample in a study of technical replicates of blood from a few donors. Profiling relied on immunoSEQ multiplex PCR, and the TCRdb table lists in-frame clones only, not all of them. In the table there are tens of thousands of clones, 88% of which are singletons. Sequenced input: PBMCs. The source is a human donor in good health. Some clones in this sample may be carry-over from other donors' samples.

The genes are TRBV2 and TRBJ2-4; maybe TRBD1 (6 bases). This CDR3 region has 16 residues. The germline V gene has CDR1 SNHLY and CDR2 FYNNEI. V was clipped by 6 bases and J by 3 bases, with 18 bases between them. The CDR3 DNA reads as TGTGCCAGCAGGGACGAGACAGGTTACGGCAAAAACATTCAGTACTTC. Protein sequence: CASRDETGYGKNIQYF.

The chain employs TRBV5-6 and TRBJ2-3, with D possibly TRBD2 on 5 matching bases. Germline values: CDR1 SGHDT, CDR2 YYEEEE. Between the trimmed V and J ends, which lost 2 bases and 0 bases, there was a span of 10 bases. The CDR3 is made up of 15 amino acids. The chain's CDR3 is CASSLAVTSTDTQYF. The CDR3 DNA is TGTGCCAGCAGCTTAGCGGTTACTAGCACAGATACGCAGTATTTT.

The rearrangement joins TRBV4-1 to TRBJ2-3; tentative D call: TRBD2 (6 bases). Deletions cut 2 bases from V and 6 bases from J, with 15 bases between. The germline gives CDR1 MGHRA, CDR2 YSYEKL. CDR3 length equals 15 residues. The CDR3 sequence is CASSQKAQSGDTQYF. In DNA form, the CDR3 reads TGCGCCAGCAGCCAAAAGGCCCAGAGCGGGGATACGCAGTATTTT.

J is TRBJ1-3 and V is TRBV5-1; D unclear. This CDR3 comprises 15 residues. Per germline, CDR1 SGHRS and CDR2 YFSETQ. V lost 2 bases and J 0 bases, leaving 9 bases between the germline ends. DNA for the CDR3: TGCGCCAGCAGCTTCGAAGGAGTCTCTGGAAACACCATATATTTT. This encodes CASSFEGVSGNTIYF. The full variable domain, rest sourced from reference TRBV5-1 and TRBJ1-3, is KAGVTQTPRYLIKTRGQQVTLSCSPISGHRSVSWYQQTPGQGLQFLFEYFSETQRNKGNFPGRFSGRQFSNSRSEMNVSTLELGDSALYLCASSFEGVSGNTIYFGEGSWLTVV.

This chain uses TRBV11-2 with TRBJ2-1, with TRBD2 matching over 12 bases. The CDR3 runs to 17 residues. Unmatched junction bases numbered 9, after V lost 0 bases and J lost 9 bases. The germline CDR1 and CDR2 sequences are SGHAT and FQNNGV. CDR3 amino acids: CASSLDMASGRGGEQFF. The CDR3 coding sequence is TGTGCCAGCAGCTTAGATATGGCTAGCGGGAGGGGGGGTGAGCAGTTCTTC.

The chain employs TRBV9 and TRBJ2-3, with TRBD1 as a possible D gene (6 bases). The germline gives CDR1 SGDLS, CDR2 YYNGEE. V was shortened by 2 bases and J by 6 bases, with 19 bases between the two germline ends. There are 16 residues in the CDR3. This CDR3 is CASSVRDRPGDDTQYF. Written as DNA, the CDR3 is TGTGCCAGCAGCGTCAGGGACCGCCCAGGGGACGATACGCAGTATTTT.

The rearrangement links TRBV6-6 to TRBJ1-6; 9 positions agree with TRBD1. Germline V gene sequence: CDR1 MNHNY, CDR2 SVGAGI (reference sequence). The CDR3 runs to 16 residues. After removal of 0 bases from V and 9 bases from J, the junction contained 6 bases not matched to a gene. The CDR3 sequence: CASSYSEGQGRSPLHF. CDR3 sequence (DNA): TGTGCCAGCAGTTACTCGGAGGGACAGGGACGTTCACCCCTCCACTTT.

This rearrangement joins TRBV6-5 to TRBJ2-7; 8 bases line up with TRBD2. This CDR3 has 16 residues. Trimming removed 0 bases from V and 4 bases from J; junction bases left unmatched: 8. CDR1 is MNHEY, CDR2 SVGAGI, per germline. The DNA for the CDR3 is TGTGCCAGCAGTTACTCGACTGGGACTAGGGTTTACGAGCAGTACTTC. It specifies CASSYSTGTRVYEQYF.

This clone was seen only once. The rearrangement joins TRBV11-2 to TRBJ2-7; D not certain. Germline CDR1 is SGHAT and CDR2 is FQNNGV. V lost 5 bases, J lost 1 base, and 9 bases lay in between. This CDR3 contains 13 residues. The CDR3 DNA follows: TGTGCCAGCAGCCCCGACAAGTCCTACGAGCAGTACTTC. It codes for CASSPDKSYEQYF.

J is TRBJ2-2 and V is TRBV7-3; D ambiguous. Between the trimmed V and J ends, which lost 2 bases and 6 bases, there was a span of 16 bases. This CDR3 comprises 16 residues. Germline lookup yields CDR1 SGHTA and CDR2 FQGTGA. The CDR3 reads CASSLHEAGRAGELFF. In nucleotides, the CDR3 is TGTGCCAGCAGCTTACATGAAGCCGGCCGGGCCGGGGAGCTGTTTTTT.

The chain combines TRBV7-9 with TRBJ2-7; TRBD2 is a possible D gene (5 bases). The germline gives CDR1 SEHNR, CDR2 FQNEAQ (reference sequence). The CDR3 spans 13 residues. The ends were cut back, 5 bases at V and 0 bases at J, with 8 bases in the middle. The CDR3 coding sequence is TGTGCCAGCAGCCCCCTAGCCTCCTACGAGCAGTACTTC. Translated: CASSPLASYEQYF.

The chain carries TRBV12-5 and TRBJ1-1; D gene ambiguous. The germline CDR1 and CDR2 sequences are LGHNT and FRNRAP. This CDR3 has 11 amino acids. The V end lost 7 bases, the J end lost 5 bases, and 8 bases lay between the germline ends. The CDR3 DNA sequence: TGTGCTAGTGCCCCGGGGACTGAAGCTTTCTTT. This sequence encodes CASAPGTEAFF.

The genes are TRBV6-6 and TRBJ2-4; TRBD1 aligns across 8 bases. Germline lookup yields CDR1 MNHNY and CDR2 SVGAGI (reference sequence). V lost 6 bases and J lost 8; bases outside the gene matches: 12. CDR3 length: 15 residues. The CDR3 DNA reads TGTGCCAGCAGCTATACACCCGGGACAGGACACATTCAGTACTTC. It specifies CASSYTPGTGHIQYF.

The chain links TRBV6-1 to TRBJ2-1; TRBD2 might be the D (6 bases). Trimming removed 7 bases at V and 7 bases at J, with 17 bases between. This CDR3 spans 14 amino acids. Germline-derived CDR1 and CDR2 are MNHNS and SASEGT. The CDR3 sequence: CASMPYGGGNEQFF. CDR3 sequence (DNA): TGTGCCAGCATGCCCTATGGAGGAGGGAATGAGCAGTTCTTC.

On this clone itself: A junction boundary mismatches the germline segment, possibly from a read error. The V gene is TRBV11-2, the J gene TRBJ2-7; tentative D call: TRBD2 (7 bases). Looked up from germline, CDR1 is SGHAT and CDR2 is FQNNGV. This CDR3 contains 15 residues. The DNA for the CDR3 is TGTGCCAGCAGCTCTCTTGCGGGGGCCTCCTCCGAGCAGTACTTC. Translation: CASSSLAGASSEQYF.

The rearrangement uses TRBV7-2 and TRBJ2-1; 10 bases are shared with TRBD2. V was pared by 5 bases and J by 9 bases, with 13 bases of the junction left unmatched. CDR3 size: 16 residues. CDR1 is SGHTA and CDR2 is FQGNSA in the germline V gene. CDR3 region: CASSTFLGLAGVEQFF. DNA of the CDR3: TGTGCCAGCAGCACATTCCTGGGGCTAGCGGGGGTTGAGCAGTTCTTC.

The chain has TRBV18 and TRBJ2-5; D gene unclear. The ends were cut back, 6 bases at V and 2 bases at J, with 7 bases in the middle. The CDR3 consists of 12 residues. Looked up from germline, CDR1 is KGHSH and CDR2 is LQKENI. The CDR3 is CASSARQETQYF. The DNA of the CDR3 is TGTGCCAGCTCGGCCAGACAAGAGACCCAGTACTTC.